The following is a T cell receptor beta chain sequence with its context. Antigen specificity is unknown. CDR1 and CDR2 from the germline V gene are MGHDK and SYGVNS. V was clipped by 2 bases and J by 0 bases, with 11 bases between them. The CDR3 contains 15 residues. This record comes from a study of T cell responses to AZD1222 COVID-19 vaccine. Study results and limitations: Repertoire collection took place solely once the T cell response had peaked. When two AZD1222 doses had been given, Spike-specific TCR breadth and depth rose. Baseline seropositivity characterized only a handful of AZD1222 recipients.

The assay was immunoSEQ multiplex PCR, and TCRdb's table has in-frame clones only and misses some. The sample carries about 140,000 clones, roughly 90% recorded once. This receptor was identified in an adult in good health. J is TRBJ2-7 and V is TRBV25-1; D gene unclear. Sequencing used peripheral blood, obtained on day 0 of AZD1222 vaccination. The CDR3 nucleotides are TGTGCCAGCAGTGAAGAACCAAATAGCTCCTACGAGCAGTACTTC. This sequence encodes CASSEEPNSSYEQYF.